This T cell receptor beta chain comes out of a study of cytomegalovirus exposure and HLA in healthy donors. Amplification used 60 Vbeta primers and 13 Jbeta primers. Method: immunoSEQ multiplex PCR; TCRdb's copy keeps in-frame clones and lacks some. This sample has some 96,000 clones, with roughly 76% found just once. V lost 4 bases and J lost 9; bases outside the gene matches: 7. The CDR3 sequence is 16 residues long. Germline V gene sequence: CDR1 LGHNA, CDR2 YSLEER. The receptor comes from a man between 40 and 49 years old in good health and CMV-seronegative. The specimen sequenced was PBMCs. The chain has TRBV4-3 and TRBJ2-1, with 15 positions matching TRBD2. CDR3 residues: CASSLGTSGRYGEQFF. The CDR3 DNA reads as TGCGCCAGCAGCCTCGGGACTAGCGGGAGGTACGGTGAGCAGTTCTTC.